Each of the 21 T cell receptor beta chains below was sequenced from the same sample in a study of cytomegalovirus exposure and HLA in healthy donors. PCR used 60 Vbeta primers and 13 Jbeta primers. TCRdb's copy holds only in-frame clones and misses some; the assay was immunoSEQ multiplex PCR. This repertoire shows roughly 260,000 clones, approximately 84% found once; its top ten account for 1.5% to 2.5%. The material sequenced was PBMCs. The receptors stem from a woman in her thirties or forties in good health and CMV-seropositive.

The CDR3, as DNA: TGTGCCAGCAGTTCCTCATCTTACACAGACAACTATGGCTACACCTTC. This translates into CASSSSSYTDNYGYTF. The V gene is TRBV6-5, the J gene TRBJ1-2; D uncertain. V dropped 4 bases and J dropped 2 bases, with 17 bases sitting between them. In germline, CDR1 is MNHEY, CDR2 SVGAGI. CDR3 size: 16 residues.

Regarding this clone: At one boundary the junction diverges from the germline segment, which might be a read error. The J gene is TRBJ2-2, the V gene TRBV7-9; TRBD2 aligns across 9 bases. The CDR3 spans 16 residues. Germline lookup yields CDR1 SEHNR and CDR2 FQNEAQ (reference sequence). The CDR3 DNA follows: TGTTCCAGCAGCCCCTCCGGGGGACTAGCATCCGGGGAGCTGTTTTTT. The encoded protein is CSSSPSGGLASGELFF.

DNA of the CDR3: TGTGCCAGCAGCCTGGCGGATTTGCGGGGCCGCTCTCAGCATTTT. This encodes CASSLADLRGRSQHF. This rearrangement joins TRBV28 to TRBJ1-5, with D possibly matching TRBD1 (5 bases). The CDR3 is 15 amino acids. The V and J ends lost 6 bases and 13 bases respectively, with 25 bases between them. Germline CDR1 MDHEN, CDR2 SYDVKM.

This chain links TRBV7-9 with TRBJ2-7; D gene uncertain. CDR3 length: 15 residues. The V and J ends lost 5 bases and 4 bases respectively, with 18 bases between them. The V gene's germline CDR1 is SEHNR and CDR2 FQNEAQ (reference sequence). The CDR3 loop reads CASSGSGRGGYEQYF. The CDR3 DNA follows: TGTGCCAGCAGCGGTTCTGGAAGAGGCGGATACGAGCAGTACTTC.

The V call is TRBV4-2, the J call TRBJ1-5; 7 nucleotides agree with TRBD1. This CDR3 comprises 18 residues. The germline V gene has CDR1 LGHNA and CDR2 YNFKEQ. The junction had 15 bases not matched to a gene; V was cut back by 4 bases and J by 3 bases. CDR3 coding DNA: TGTGCCAGCAGCCGAAGAGGTACAGGGGAGAAGGACAATCAGCCCCAGCATTTT. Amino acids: CASSRRGTGEKDNQPQHF.

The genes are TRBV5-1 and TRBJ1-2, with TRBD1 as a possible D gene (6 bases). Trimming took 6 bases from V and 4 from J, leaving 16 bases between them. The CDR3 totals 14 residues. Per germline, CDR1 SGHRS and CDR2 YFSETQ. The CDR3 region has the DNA TGCGCCAGCAAAAACACGGCAGGGGCCTATGGCTACACCTTC. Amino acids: CASKNTAGAYGYTF.

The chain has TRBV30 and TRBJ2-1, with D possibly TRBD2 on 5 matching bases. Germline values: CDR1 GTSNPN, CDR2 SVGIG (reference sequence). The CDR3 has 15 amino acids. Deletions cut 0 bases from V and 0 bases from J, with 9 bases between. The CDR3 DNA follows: TGTGCCTGGAGTGTACGGGGTAGCTCCTACAATGAGCAGTTCTTC. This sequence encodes CAWSVRGSSYNEQFF.

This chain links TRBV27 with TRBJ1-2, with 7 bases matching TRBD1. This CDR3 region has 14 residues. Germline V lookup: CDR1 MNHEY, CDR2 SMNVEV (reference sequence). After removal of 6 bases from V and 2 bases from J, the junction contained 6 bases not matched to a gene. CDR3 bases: TGTGCCAGCAGACCGACAGGGCCCAACTATGGCTACACCTTC. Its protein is CASRPTGPNYGYTF.

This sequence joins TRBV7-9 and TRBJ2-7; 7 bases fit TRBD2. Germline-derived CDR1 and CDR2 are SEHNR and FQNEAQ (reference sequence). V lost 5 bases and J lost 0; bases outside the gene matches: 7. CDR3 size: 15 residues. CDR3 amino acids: CASSHSASGSYEQYF. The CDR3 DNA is TGTGCCAGCAGCCACTCTGCTAGCGGCTCCTACGAGCAGTACTTC.

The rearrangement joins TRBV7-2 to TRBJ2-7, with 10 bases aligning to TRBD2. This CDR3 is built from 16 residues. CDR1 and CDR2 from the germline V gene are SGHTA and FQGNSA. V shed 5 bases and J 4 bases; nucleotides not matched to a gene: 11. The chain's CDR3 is CASSPSGGTSAYEQYF. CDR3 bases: TGTGCCAGCAGCCCCTCCGGGGGGACTAGCGCATACGAGCAGTACTTC.

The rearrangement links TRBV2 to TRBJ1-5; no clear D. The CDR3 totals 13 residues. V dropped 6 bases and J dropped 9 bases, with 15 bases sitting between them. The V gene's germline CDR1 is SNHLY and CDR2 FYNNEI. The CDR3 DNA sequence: TGTGCCAGCAGGACTAGCGGGGTAGGGCCCCAGCATTTT. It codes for CASRTSGVGPQHF.

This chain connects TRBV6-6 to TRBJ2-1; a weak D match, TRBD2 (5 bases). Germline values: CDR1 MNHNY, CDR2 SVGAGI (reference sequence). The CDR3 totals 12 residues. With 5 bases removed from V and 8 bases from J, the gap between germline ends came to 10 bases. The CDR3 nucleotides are TGTGCCAGCAGTCAAGAGGGTTATGAGCAGTTCTTC. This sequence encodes CASSQEGYEQFF.

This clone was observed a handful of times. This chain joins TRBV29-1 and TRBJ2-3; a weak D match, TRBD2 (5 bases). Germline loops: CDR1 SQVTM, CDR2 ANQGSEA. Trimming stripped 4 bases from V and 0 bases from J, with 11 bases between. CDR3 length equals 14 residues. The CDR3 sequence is CSVVSGSSTDTQYF. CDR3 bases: TGCAGCGTTGTCTCGGGAAGTAGCACAGATACGCAGTATTTT.

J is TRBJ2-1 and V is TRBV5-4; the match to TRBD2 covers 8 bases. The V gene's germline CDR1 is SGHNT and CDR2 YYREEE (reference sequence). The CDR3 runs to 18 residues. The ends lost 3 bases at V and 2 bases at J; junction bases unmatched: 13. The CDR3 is CASSSILAAGSTYNEQFF. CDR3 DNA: TGTGCCAGCAGCTCAATACTAGCGGCGGGGTCGACCTACAATGAGCAGTTCTTC.

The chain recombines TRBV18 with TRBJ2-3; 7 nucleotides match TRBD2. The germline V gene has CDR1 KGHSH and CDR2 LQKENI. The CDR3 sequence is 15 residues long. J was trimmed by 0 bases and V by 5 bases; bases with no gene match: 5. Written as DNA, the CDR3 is TGTGCCAGCTCAGAAGGACTAGGAAGCACAGATACGCAGTATTTT. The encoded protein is CASSEGLGSTDTQYF.

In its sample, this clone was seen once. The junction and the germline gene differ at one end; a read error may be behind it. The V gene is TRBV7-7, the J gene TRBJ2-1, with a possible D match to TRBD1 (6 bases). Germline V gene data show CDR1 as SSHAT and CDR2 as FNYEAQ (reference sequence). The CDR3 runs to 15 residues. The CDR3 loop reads CASSHGQTGYNEQFF. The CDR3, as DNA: TGTGCTAGCAGCCATGGACAGACCGGCTACAATGAGCAGTTCTTC.

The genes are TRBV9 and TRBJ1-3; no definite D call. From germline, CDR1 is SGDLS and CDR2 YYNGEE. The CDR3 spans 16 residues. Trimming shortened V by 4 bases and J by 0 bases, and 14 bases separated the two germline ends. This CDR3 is CASSPSEGVSGNTIYF. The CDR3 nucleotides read TGTGCCAGCAGCCCCAGTGAAGGAGTCTCTGGAAACACCATATATTTT. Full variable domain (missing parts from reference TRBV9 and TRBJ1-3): DSGVTQTPKHLITATGQRVTLRCSPRSGDLSVYWYQQSLDQGLQFLIQYYNGEERAKGNILERFSAQQFPDLHSELNLSSLELGDSALYFCASSPSEGVSGNTIYFGEGSWLTVV.

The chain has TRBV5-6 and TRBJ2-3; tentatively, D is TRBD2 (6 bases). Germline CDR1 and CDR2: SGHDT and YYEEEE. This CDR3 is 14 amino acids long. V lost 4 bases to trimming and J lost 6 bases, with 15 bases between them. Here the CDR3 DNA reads TGTGCCAGCAGCCCAGGAGGGCCGGTTGATACGCAGTATTTT. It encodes CASSPGGPVDTQYF.

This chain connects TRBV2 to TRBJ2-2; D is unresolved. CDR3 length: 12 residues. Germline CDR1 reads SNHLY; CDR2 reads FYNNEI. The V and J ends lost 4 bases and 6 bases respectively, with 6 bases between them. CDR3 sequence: CASSVWPGELFF. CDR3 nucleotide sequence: TGTGCCAGCAGTGTTTGGCCCGGGGAGCTGTTTTTT.

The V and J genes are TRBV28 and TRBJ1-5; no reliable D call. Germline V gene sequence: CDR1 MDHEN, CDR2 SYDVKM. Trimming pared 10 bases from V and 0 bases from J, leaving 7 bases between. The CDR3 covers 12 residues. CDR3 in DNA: TGTGCCACAGGATCTAGCAATCAGCCCCAGCATTTT. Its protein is CATGSSNQPQHF.

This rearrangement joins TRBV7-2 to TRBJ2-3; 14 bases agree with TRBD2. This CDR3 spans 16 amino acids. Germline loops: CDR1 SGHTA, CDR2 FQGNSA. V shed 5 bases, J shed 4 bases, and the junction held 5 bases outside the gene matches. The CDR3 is CASSQGLAGGADTQYF. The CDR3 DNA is TGTGCCAGCAGCCAAGGACTAGCGGGAGGTGCAGATACGCAGTATTTT. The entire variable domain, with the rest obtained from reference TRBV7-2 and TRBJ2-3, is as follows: GAGVSQSPSNKVTEKGKDVELRCDPISGHTALYWYRQSLGQGLEFLIYFQGNSAPDKSGLPSDRFSAERTGGSVSTLTIQRTQQEDSAVYLCASSQGLAGGADTQYFGPGTRLTVL.